These 2 T cell receptor beta chains came from one sample sequenced in a study of blood T cell repertoires in COVID-19. Data came from immunoSEQ multiplex PCR; TCRdb stores just in-frame clones and leaves some out. In the table there are about 100,000 clones, around 86% of which are singletons. The sequencing sample was made of peripheral blood. These receptors all stem from a man aged 50-60 years with acute or convalescent COVID-19.

The chain carries TRBV6-5 and TRBJ1-2; the D is unclear. The CDR3 has 15 residues. Germline V gives CDR1 MNHEY, CDR2 SVGAGI. V gave up 4 bases and J gave up 4 bases, with 16 bases separating them. The CDR3 nucleotides read TGTGCCAGCAGTTTGGGAGGGATGGGATTCTATGGCTACACCTTC. Protein product: CASSLGGMGFYGYTF.

J is TRBJ1-2 and V is TRBV24-1; D unclear. Germline loops: CDR1 KGHDR, CDR2 SFDVKD. This CDR3 comprises 14 residues. V lost 2 bases and J lost 8, with 14 bases in between. This CDR3 is CATSDSRGNRGYTF. DNA of the CDR3: TGTGCCACCAGTGATTCGAGAGGTAATAGGGGCTACACCTTC.